These 22 T cell receptor beta chains share one sample of origin, sequenced in a study of human T cells and chemical hapten exposure. Time point defined: healthy volunteer bleed at 2 weeks. Unfractionated whole blood yielded the extracted total RNA. TCRdb redid the calling of the RACE reads with MiXCR, one entry per CDR3 protein. The sample comprises some 93,000 distinct CDR3 sequences, approximately 10% of which are singletons, and 2.5% to 3.5% rests with the top ten. The sample taken for sequencing was whole blood. Source of these receptors: a female donor in good health. Some clones in this sample may be carry-over from other donors' samples.

The chain couples TRBV27 to TRBJ2-7; 9 positions agree with TRBD2. Trimming cost V 6 bases and J 2 bases; bases outside gene matches: 2. The CDR3 is 13 amino acids. The germline V gene encodes CDR1 MNHEY and CDR2 SMNVEV (reference sequence). In DNA form, the CDR3 reads TGTGCCAGCAGGGGCGGGAGGGCCTACGAGCAGTACTTC. As protein: CASRGGRAYEQYF.

This clonotype was seen repeatedly, ten times or more. The V gene is TRBV7-6, the J gene TRBJ2-1, with TRBD2 identical over 7 bases. Germline values: CDR1 SGHVS, CDR2 FNYEAQ. CDR3 size: 20 residues. V trimming: 1 base; J trimming: 2 bases; junction bases outside the gene matches: 17. CDR3 residues: CASSLGSALAKDPTYNEQFF. CDR3 nucleotides: TGTGCCAGCAGCTTAGGATCGGCACTAGCGAAAGACCCGACCTACAATGAGCAGTTCTTC.

This clonotype was found a few times. The CDR3 protein is CASSQAGGGWYEQYF. The CDR3 DNA reads as TGCGCCAGCAGCCAAGCCGGTGGGGGTTGGTACGAGCAGTACTTC. The chain joins TRBV4-1 to TRBJ2-7; D assignment may be TRBD1 or TRBD2 (5 bases each). The V gene lost 1 base and the J gene lost 4 bases, with 14 bases spanning the gap. This CDR3 comprises 15 residues. Germline V gene data show CDR1 as MGHRA and CDR2 as YSYEKL.

This chain's CDR3 is CASSPAFFNRSTQYF. CDR3 bases: TGCGCCAGCAGCCCAGCCTTCTTTAACCGGAGTACGCAGTATTTT. The chain joins TRBV5-1 to TRBJ2-3; D unresolved. Per the germline V gene, CDR1 is SGHRS and CDR2 is YFSETQ. V lost 4 bases and J 8 bases, leaving 20 bases between the germline ends. This CDR3 has 15 residues.

This clonotype has only a few counts. The chain recombines TRBV7-3 with TRBJ1-1; perhaps TRBD1 as D (6 bases). Germline V gene sequence: CDR1 SGHTA, CDR2 FQGTGA. With 6 bases removed from V and 1 base from J, the gap between germline ends came to 12 bases. The CDR3 is made up of 14 amino acids. The CDR3 here is CASSIGTSNTEAFF. CDR3 DNA: TGTGCCAGCAGTATCGGGACATCGAACACTGAAGCTTTCTTT.

This clonotype has at least ten counts. This chain connects TRBV12-3 or TRBV12-4 to TRBJ1-1; D unclear. CDR3 length: 13 amino acids. The germline V and J ends were trimmed by 1 base and 2 bases, with 5 bases remaining between them. In DNA form, the CDR3 reads TGTGCCAGCAGTTTAGTGTCCAACACTGAAGCTTTCTTT. Protein sequence: CASSLVSNTEAFF.

The sample holds a few counts of this clonotype. The rearrangement joins TRBV6-6 to TRBJ1-1; perhaps TRBD1 as D (5 bases). Germline CDR1 MNHNY, CDR2 SVGAGI (reference sequence). Between the trimmed V and J ends, which lost 8 bases and 4 bases, there was a span of 17 bases. The CDR3 spans 14 residues. The CDR3 region is CASFVGGQGTEAFF. CDR3 in DNA: TGTGCCAGCTTCGTGGGGGGTCAGGGCACTGAAGCTTTCTTT.

This clonotype was picked up a small number of times. J is TRBJ2-7 and V is TRBV2; tentative D call: TRBD2 (5 bases). In germline, CDR1 is SNHLY, CDR2 FYNNEI. CDR3 length equals 13 residues. V lost 1 base to trimming and J lost 6 bases, with 10 bases between them. In DNA form, the CDR3 reads TGTGCCAGCAGTGAAGTCGCGGGCGCCGAGCAGTACTTC. It translates to CASSEVAGAEQYF.

The chain uses TRBV7-9 and TRBJ2-7; D call uncertain. The V and J ends lost 1 base and 2 bases respectively, with 9 bases between them. The germline V gene encodes CDR1 SEHNR and CDR2 FQNEAQ (reference sequence). The CDR3 spans 14 residues. The CDR3 DNA reads as TGTGCCAGCAGCTTAGATGGCCCAGCCTACGAGCAGTACTTC. This codes for CASSLDGPAYEQYF. Based on the CDR3 plus reference TRBV7-9 and TRBJ2-7, the full variable domain is DTGVSQNPRHKITKRGQNVTFRCDPISEHNRLYWYRQTLGQGPEFLTYFQNEAQLEKSRLLSDRFSAERPKGSFSTLEIQRTEQGDSAMYLCASSLDGPAYEQYFGPGTRLTVT.

The chain uses TRBV5-1 and TRBJ2-5; tentatively, D is TRBD1 (6 bases). CDR3 length: 14 residues. With 0 bases removed from V and 3 bases from J, the gap between germline ends came to 9 bases. Germline CDR1 SGHRS, CDR2 YFSETQ. As DNA, the CDR3 is TGCGCCAGCAGCTTGGGACAGGAGGAAGAGACCCAGTACTTC. Protein: CASSLGQEEETQYF.

The chain joins TRBV4-2 to TRBJ2-1, with D maybe TRBD2 (6 bases). This CDR3 comprises 13 residues. Germline-derived CDR1 and CDR2 are LGHNA and YNFKEQ. V was cut by 0 bases and J by 10 bases, with 10 bases left in between. The chain's CDR3 is CASSQEPTSEQFF. In DNA form, the CDR3 reads TGTGCCAGCAGCCAAGAACCTACTAGCGAGCAGTTCTTC.

This rearrangement joins TRBV30 to TRBJ1-5; no definite D call. Per the germline V gene, CDR1 is GTSNPN and CDR2 is SVGIG (reference sequence). The CDR3 has 13 residues. V lost 0 bases, J lost 3 bases, and 6 bases lay in between. CDR3 sequence: CAWSVALNQPQHF. As DNA, the CDR3 is TGTGCCTGGAGTGTGGCCCTCAATCAGCCCCAGCATTTT. The full variable domain, completed using reference TRBV30 and TRBJ1-5, is SQTIHQWPATLVQPVGSPLSLECTVEGTSNPNLYWYRQAAGRGLQLLFYSVGIGQISSEVPQNLSASRPQDRQFILSSKKLLLSDSGFYLCAWSVALNQPQHFGDGTRLSIL.

In this sample, this clonotype turned up a few times. J is TRBJ1-1 and V is TRBV9; D call uncertain. With 1 base removed from V and 0 bases from J, the gap between germline ends came to 10 bases. The germline V gene has CDR1 SGDLS and CDR2 YYNGEE. The CDR3 runs to 15 residues. CDR3 in DNA: TGTGCCAGCAGCGTACGTCCGGAGATGAACACTGAAGCTTTCTTT. Translation: CASSVRPEMNTEAFF. The full variable domain, in which reference TRBV9 and TRBJ1-1 provide the parts outside the CDR3, is DSGVTQTPKHLITATGQRVTLRCSPRSGDLSVYWYQQSLDQGLQFLIQYYNGEERAKGNILERFSAQQFPDLHSELNLSSLELGDSALYFCASSVRPEMNTEAFFGQGTRLTVV.

This clonotype has just a few counts. V is TRBV5-1 and J is TRBJ2-5; the match to TRBD1 covers 7 bases. Trimming cost V 4 bases and J 4 bases; bases outside gene matches: 10. The CDR3 has 15 residues. Germline lookup yields CDR1 SGHRS and CDR2 YFSETQ. The CDR3 sequence is CASSPSTGKAETQYF. For the CDR3, the DNA is TGCGCCAGCAGCCCGTCGACAGGGAAGGCAGAGACCCAGTACTTC.

This clonotype was recorded a few times. The genes are TRBV6-5 and TRBJ2-6; no definite D call. Germline V lookup: CDR1 MNHEY, CDR2 SVGAGI. Trimming pared 3 bases from V and 3 bases from J, leaving 3 bases between. This CDR3 is 13 amino acids long. CDR3 sequence (DNA): TGTGCCAGCAGTTATTTTGGGGCCAACGTCCTGACTTTC. Protein product: CASSYFGANVLTF.

Only a few counts were recorded for this clonotype. The chain uses TRBV29-1 and TRBJ1-2; 8 bases map to TRBD1. The V gene end was trimmed by 3 bases and the J gene end by 6 bases; junction bases not matched to a gene: 3. Per germline, CDR1 SQVTM and CDR2 ANQGSEA. The CDR3 is 12 residues long. Here the CDR3 reads CSVDRQGHGYTF. DNA for the CDR3: TGCAGCGTTGATCGACAGGGGCATGGCTACACCTTC.

This clonotype has at least ten counts. This chain connects TRBV30 to TRBJ2-7; D gene unclear. Germline CDR1 reads GTSNPN; CDR2 reads SVGIG (reference sequence). With 2 bases removed from V and 2 bases from J, the gap between germline ends came to 16 bases. The CDR3 totals 15 residues. CDR3 bases: TGTGCCTGGAGTTCCGCGCCGGCGGCCACCTACGAGCAGTACTTC. It codes for CAWSSAPAATYEQYF.

With regard to this clonotype: A much larger clone lies one base from this, so it may be a read error. The CDR3 DNA is TGTGCCAGCGGCGACTTAGCGGGAAACTCCTACAATGAGCAGTTCTTC. Residues: CASGDLAGNSYNEQFF. The genes are TRBV9 and TRBJ2-1; 8 nucleotides agree with TRBD2. The junction had 9 bases not matched to a gene; V was cut back by 7 bases and J by 0 bases. This CDR3 region has 16 residues. CDR1 and CDR2 (germline): SGDLS, YYNGEE. Looking up the rest from reference TRBV9 and TRBJ2-1 gives the full variable domain: DSGVTQTPKHLITATGQRVTLRCSPRSGDLSVYWYQQSLDQGLQFLIQYYNGEERAKGNILERFSAQQFPDLHSELNLSSLELGDSALYFCASGDLAGNSYNEQFFGPGTRLTVL.

This chain links TRBV7-2 with TRBJ2-3; TRBD2 matches at 7 bases. There are 16 residues in the CDR3. V was pared by 7 bases and J by 0 bases, with 10 bases of the junction left unmatched. Germline CDR1 and CDR2: SGHTA and FQGNSA. CDR3 in amino acids: CASIEGTSVSTDTQYF. CDR3 sequence (DNA): TGTGCCAGCATCGAAGGAACTAGCGTTAGCACAGATACGCAGTATTTT.

The chain has TRBV4-1 and TRBJ2-7, with TRBD2 identical over 11 bases. Germline V gene data show CDR1 as MGHRA and CDR2 as YSYEKL. This CDR3 is built from 17 residues. The ends lost 0 bases at V and 5 bases at J; junction bases unmatched: 9. For the CDR3, the DNA is TGCGCCAGCAGCCAAGAGGGGGTAGCGGGAGGGCCAGACGAGCAGTACTTC. Translated: CASSQEGVAGGPDEQYF.

This clonotype was observed many times. The chain recombines TRBV12-3 or TRBV12-4 with TRBJ2-5; tentatively, D is TRBD2 (5 bases). V lost 10 bases and J lost 10, with 22 bases in between. CDR3 length equals 13 residues. CDR3 sequence (DNA): TGTGCCACCAGCTCCGGCGGCTCCGGGATCCAGTACTTC. This translates into CATSSGGSGIQYF.

The chain has TRBV7-2 and TRBJ2-3; TRBD2 agrees at 9 bases. The junction had 6 bases not matched to a gene; V was cut back by 5 bases and J by 6 bases. Looked up from germline, CDR1 is SGHTA and CDR2 is FQGNSA. The CDR3 contains 14 residues. The CDR3 sequence is CASSAKREVDTQYF. For the CDR3, the DNA is TGTGCCAGCAGCGCTAAGCGGGAGGTCGATACGCAGTATTTT.